This T cell receptor (beta chain) was documented in a study of CD8 T cells in ankylosing spondylitis. This clonotype has only a few counts. The antigen is not known. Quantitative molecular-barcoded 5'-RACE generated the TCR beta libraries. TCRdb re-analysed the 5' RACE reads in MiXCR, keeping a single row per CDR3 protein. The data contain about 500,000 distinct CDR3 sequences, approximately 5% of them singletons. Findings and limits, study-wide: Disease-associated clonotypes exhibited CD8+ identity and were relatively infrequent in peripheral blood. Clones linked to disease were reported to show significant enrichment in matched ankylosing spondylitis synovial fluid. A TCR beta motif of under 10 highly homologous variants appeared characteristic of ankylosing spondylitis blood. Reactive arthritis synovial fluid and blood previously showed some of these motif variants.

This clonotype was obtained from a male donor with ankylosing spondylitis. Material for sequencing was blood, either unsorted or a sorted T cell fraction (not recorded which).

The CDR3 loop reads CASSPGGRVGGYTF. The CDR3 DNA reads TGTGCCAGCAGCCCCGGTGGCAGGGTAGGCGGCTACACCTTC. The chain carries TRBV7-3 and TRBJ1-2, with a possible D match to TRBD1 (5 bases). The V and J ends lost 5 bases and 8 bases respectively, with 18 bases between them. Germline values: CDR1 SGHTA, CDR2 FQGTGA. The CDR3 is 14 amino acids.